The present entry profiles one T cell receptor beta chain with its context. This sample is part of a study of control samples from healthy donors and cancer patients. Libraries were prepared by immunoSEQ multiplex PCR; TCRdb keeps only in-frame clonotypes and omits some of them. There are 25,000 to 30,000 clones in the sample; just under 90% occur only once, and roughly 1.5% lies in the top ten. V shed 3 bases, J shed 6 bases, and the junction held 11 bases outside the gene matches. Per the germline V gene, CDR1 is MNHNS and CDR2 is SASEGT. This CDR3 is built from 16 residues. The clonotype was recovered from a woman aged 35 to 49 with lung cancer. V is TRBV6-1 and J is TRBJ1-5; TRBD1 matches at 7 bases. Input material: PBMCs. The chain's CDR3 is CASSEEGGGSIQPQHF. The DNA of the CDR3 is TGTGCCAGCAGTGAGGAAGGGGGCGGTTCGATTCAGCCCCAGCATTTT.